The 3 T cell receptor beta chains below come from one sample, sequenced in a study of CD8 T cells in ankylosing spondylitis. Findings and caveats of the study: Ankylosing spondylitis blood seemed to carry a telltale TCR beta motif made of seven or eight highly homologous variants.

Via MiXCR, TCRdb re-called the 5' RACE reads, giving one row per CDR3 protein. This sample has around 770,000 distinct CDR3 sequences, with around 19% found just once. These TCRs' antigens remain unknown. The material sequenced was blood, either unsorted or a sorted T cell fraction (not recorded which). The receptor source for this set is a male donor with ankylosing spondylitis.

The sample holds a few counts of this clonotype. CDR3 nucleotide sequence: TGTGCCACCAGCAGAGATTTAGGGGCTAGCGGACGAAGTAATACGCAGTATTTT. This translates into CATSRDLGASGRSNTQYF. J is TRBJ2-3 and V is TRBV15, with 7 bases aligning to TRBD2. Germline trimming cut 0 bases from V and 7 bases from J; bases unmatched to any gene: 16. The CDR3 spans 18 residues. CDR1 and CDR2 from the germline V gene are LNHNV and YYDKDF (reference sequence).

This clonotype came up a few times. The chain uses TRBV4-1 and TRBJ1-6, with D possibly matching TRBD1 (5 bases). This CDR3 region has 16 residues. Trimming removed 3 bases from V and 10 bases from J, with 19 bases in between. Germline V gives CDR1 MGHRA, CDR2 YSYEKL. The CDR3 DNA reads TGCGCCAGCAGCCACTTTCTTGACAGCAACTCGTCACCCCTCCACTTT. Its translation is CASSHFLDSNSSPLHF.

The CDR3 DNA follows: TGCGCCAGCAGGGAACAGGGGATAGTGAACACTGAAGCTTTCTTT. It codes for CASREQGIVNTEAFF. The V gene is TRBV5-1, the J gene TRBJ1-1; 7 bases align to TRBD1. V lost 5 bases and J lost 0; bases outside the gene matches: 7. CDR1 and CDR2 (germline): SGHRS, YFSETQ. This CDR3 contains 15 residues.